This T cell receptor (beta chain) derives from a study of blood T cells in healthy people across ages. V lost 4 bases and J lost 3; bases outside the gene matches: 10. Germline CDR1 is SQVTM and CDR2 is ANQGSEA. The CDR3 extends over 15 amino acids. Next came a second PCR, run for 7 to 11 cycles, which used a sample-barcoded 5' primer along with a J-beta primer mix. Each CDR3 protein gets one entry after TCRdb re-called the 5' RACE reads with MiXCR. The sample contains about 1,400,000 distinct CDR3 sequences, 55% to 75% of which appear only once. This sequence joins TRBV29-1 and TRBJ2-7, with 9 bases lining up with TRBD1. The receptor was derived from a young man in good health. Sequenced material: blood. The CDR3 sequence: CSVVGQGLSNYEQYF. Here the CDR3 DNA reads TGCAGCGTTGTGGGACAGGGCTTGTCGAACTACGAGCAGTACTTC.